The 15 T cell receptor beta chains below were found in one sample sequenced in a study of T cell responses to AZD1222 COVID-19 vaccine. Data came from immunoSEQ multiplex PCR; TCRdb stores just in-frame clones and leaves some out. The table includes tens of thousands of clones, more than 90% detected once. This specimen consisted of peripheral blood, obtained on day 0 of AZD1222 vaccination. Receptors were obtained from an adult in good health.

This sequence joins TRBV28 and TRBJ1-5; TRBD1 matches at 9 bases. The CDR3 covers 16 residues. The germline CDR1 and CDR2 sequences are MDHEN and SYDVKM. V was pared by 5 bases and J by 7 bases, with 12 bases of the junction left unmatched. The DNA of the CDR3 is TGTGCCAGCAGTAGTCCGGGACAGGGTACGAGACAGCCCCAGCATTTT. Translating gives CASSSPGQGTRQPQHF. The entire variable domain, with the rest obtained from reference TRBV28 and TRBJ1-5, is as follows: DVKVTQSSRYLVKRTGEKVFLECVQDMDHENMFWYRQDPGLGLRLIYFSYDVKMKEKGDIPEGYSVSREKKERFSLILESASTNQTSMYLCASSSPGQGTRQPQHFGDGTRLSIL.

The CDR3 here is CASKTASGELFF. The CDR3 DNA is TGTGCCAGCAAGACTGCCAGCGGGGAGCTGTTTTTT. The V and J genes are TRBV12-3 or TRBV12-4 and TRBJ2-2, with no clear D. V lost 7 bases and J lost 7, with 10 bases in between. The CDR3 spans 12 residues.

The chain links TRBV7-8 to TRBJ2-1, with D unclear. The V end was cut by 3 bases, the J end by 12 bases, with 9 bases between. Germline CDR1 and CDR2: SGHVS and FQNEAQ. This CDR3 contains 11 residues. CDR3 in DNA: TGTGCCAGCAGCTTTATAGGAGTGCAGTTCTTC. This gives the protein CASSFIGVQFF.

The chain has TRBV3-1 (or the pseudogene TRBV3-2) and TRBJ1-4, with 7 nucleotides matching TRBD1. The CDR3 spans 14 residues. With 7 bases clipped from V and 3 bases from J, the junction kept 5 bases outside the gene matches. The germline CDR1 and CDR2 sequences are LGHDT and YNNKEL (reference sequence). CDR3 residues: CASNQGGANEKLFF. The DNA for the CDR3 is TGTGCCAGCAACCAGGGGGGAGCTAATGAAAAACTGTTTTTT.

J is TRBJ2-5 and V is TRBV10-1; TRBD2 matches at 9 bases. Losses at the gene ends were 8 bases for V and 2 bases for J; bases not matched to a gene: 21. This CDR3 contains 19 residues. The germline V gene has CDR1 WNHNN and CDR2 SYGVQD (reference sequence). The CDR3 DNA is TGCGCCAGCCCGATCCAGAGTCCAGCGGGGGGACTAACTCAAGAGACCCAGTACTTC. This translates into CASPIQSPAGGLTQETQYF.

The chain recombines TRBV11-3 with TRBJ2-1, with D maybe TRBD2 (6 bases). The V end was cut by 5 bases, the J end by 8 bases, with 16 bases between. Germline lookup yields CDR1 SGHNT and CDR2 YENEEA. The CDR3 has 14 amino acids. The DNA of the CDR3 is TGTGCCAGCAGCAGAAGCGCGGGGAACGATGAGCAGTTCTTC. Translated: CASSRSAGNDEQFF.

The J gene is TRBJ2-1, the V gene TRBV7-2; 7 positions match TRBD2. Per germline, CDR1 SGHTA and CDR2 FQGNSA. J gave up 3 bases and V 1 base, and 6 bases lay outside the gene matches. CDR3 length: 16 amino acids. The CDR3 coding sequence is TGTGCCAGCAGCTTAGGACTAGCTCGGCGCTACAATGAGCAGTTCTTC. Translation: CASSLGLARRYNEQFF.

The chain links TRBV27 to TRBJ2-7; TRBD1 matches at 10 bases. The length of the CDR3 is 14 residues. Trimming at V came to 6 bases and at J to 2 bases, leaving 4 bases not matched to a gene. Looked up from germline, CDR1 is MNHEY and CDR2 is SMNVEV (reference sequence). The CDR3 here is CASSYGTGAYEQYF. Here the CDR3 DNA reads TGTGCCAGCAGCTACGGGACAGGGGCCTACGAGCAGTACTTC.

This chain connects TRBV12-3 or TRBV12-4 to TRBJ2-3; D is possibly TRBD2 (5 bases). CDR3 length equals 13 residues. V was clipped by 5 bases and J by 9 bases, with 15 bases between them. CDR3 protein: CASSPAPGNTQYF. For the CDR3, the DNA is TGTGCCAGCAGTCCAGCGCCGGGGAACACGCAGTATTTT.

This clone was counted once. The chain employs TRBV30 and TRBJ1-1, with D perhaps TRBD1 (6 bases). Germline values: CDR1 GTSNPN, CDR2 SVGIG (reference sequence). V was trimmed by 5 bases and J by 8 bases, leaving 15 bases between them. CDR3 length equals 12 residues. CDR3 DNA: TGTGCCTGGGGCAGGGGTTATGGAGAAGCTTTCTTT. Protein sequence: CAWGRGYGEAFF.

The V call is TRBV6-1, the J call TRBJ2-6, with D maybe TRBD2 (5 bases). CDR3 length equals 15 residues. Germline V gene lookup returns CDR1 MNHNS and CDR2 SASEGT. V dropped 3 bases and J dropped 0 bases, with 6 bases sitting between them. The CDR3 region has the DNA TGTGCCAGCAGTGATGAGGGCTCTGGGGCCAACGTCCTGACTTTC. The encoded protein is CASSDEGSGANVLTF.

The CDR3 sequence: CASSHQYEQYF. For the CDR3, the DNA is TGTGCCAGCAGCCACCAGTACGAGCAGTACTTC. This chain connects TRBV7-2 to TRBJ2-7, with D hard to call. The V gene lost 5 bases and the J gene lost 4 bases, with 6 bases spanning the gap. The CDR3 totals 11 residues. The germline V gene encodes CDR1 SGHTA and CDR2 FQGNSA.

CDR3 DNA: TGTGCCAGCAGCTTAGGGCAGACCTACGAGCAGTACTTC. Its protein is CASSLGQTYEQYF. This chain joins TRBV11-3 and TRBJ2-7; D gene uncertain. The CDR3 consists of 13 residues. The germline V and J ends were trimmed by 1 base and 2 bases, with 6 bases remaining between them. Germline lookup yields CDR1 SGHNT and CDR2 YENEEA.

The V gene is TRBV11-2, the J gene TRBJ1-3, with D perhaps TRBD1 (6 bases). CDR3 size: 14 residues. The germline V and J ends were trimmed by 5 bases and 4 bases, with 12 bases remaining between them. Germline CDR1 and CDR2: SGHAT and FQNNGV. The CDR3 nucleotides are TGTGCCAGCAGCCCACAGGGTGGAGGAAACACCATATATTTT. It encodes CASSPQGGGNTIYF.

This clone was recorded a few times. The chain combines TRBV19 with TRBJ1-2, with 7 bases matching TRBD1. Germline V gene sequence: CDR1 LNHDA, CDR2 SQIVND (reference sequence). The CDR3 loop spans 14 amino acids. The junction had 12 bases not matched to a gene; V was cut back by 6 bases and J by 8 bases. The CDR3 region has the DNA TGTGCCAGTAGCCCGACAGGGAGGGGTTGGGGCTACACCTTC. Its translation is CASSPTGRGWGYTF. The entire variable domain, with the rest obtained from reference TRBV19 and TRBJ1-2, is as follows: DGGITQSPKYLFRKEGQNVTLSCEQNLNHDAMYWYRQDPGQGLRLIYYSQIVNDFQKGDIAEGYSVSREKKESFPLTVTSAQKNPTAFYLCASSPTGRGWGYTFGSGTRLTVV.